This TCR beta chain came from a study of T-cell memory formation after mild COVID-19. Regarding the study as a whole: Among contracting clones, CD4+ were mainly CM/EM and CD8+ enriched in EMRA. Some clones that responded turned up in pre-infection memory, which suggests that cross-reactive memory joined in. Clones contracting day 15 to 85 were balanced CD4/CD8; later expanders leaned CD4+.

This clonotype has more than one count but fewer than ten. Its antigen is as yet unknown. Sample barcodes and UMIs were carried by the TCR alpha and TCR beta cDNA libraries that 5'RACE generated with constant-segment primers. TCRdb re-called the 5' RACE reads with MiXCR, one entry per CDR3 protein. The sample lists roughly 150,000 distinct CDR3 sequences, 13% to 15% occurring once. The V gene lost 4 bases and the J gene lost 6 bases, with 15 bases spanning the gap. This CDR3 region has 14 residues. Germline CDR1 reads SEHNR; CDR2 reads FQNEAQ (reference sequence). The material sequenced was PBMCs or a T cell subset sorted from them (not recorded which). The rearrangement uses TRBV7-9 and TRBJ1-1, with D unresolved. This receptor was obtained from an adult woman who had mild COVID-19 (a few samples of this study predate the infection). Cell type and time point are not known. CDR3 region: CASSSFHPGAEAFF. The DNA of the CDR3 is TGTGCCAGCAGCTCCTTTCACCCCGGGGCTGAAGCTTTCTTT.